The next 3 T cell receptor beta chains were all read from a single sample in a study of cytomegalovirus exposure and HLA in healthy donors. The PCR used 60 Vbeta and 13 Jbeta primers. TCRdb's copy holds only in-frame clones and misses some; the assay was immunoSEQ multiplex PCR. Of roughly 100,000 clones in the sample, about three quarters are singletons; the top ten hold roughly 16%. The sequenced sample consisted of PBMCs. The receptors derive from a woman aged 45-60 years in good health and CMV-seropositive.

This chain connects TRBV5-1 to TRBJ2-7; TRBD1 matches 8 bases. CDR3 length equals 19 residues. CDR1 and CDR2 (germline): SGHRS, YFSETQ. V dropped 4 bases and J dropped 1; count of bases not matched to a gene: 19. As DNA, the CDR3 is TGCGCCAGCAGCCCAGGGAGGCGGACAGGGACTTCCCTATCCTACGAGCAGTACTTC. Its protein is CASSPGRRTGTSLSYEQYF. The variable domain in full, with the rest retrieved from reference TRBV5-1 and TRBJ2-7, is KAGVTQTPRYLIKTRGQQVTLSCSPISGHRSVSWYQQTPGQGLQFLFEYFSETQRNKGNFPGRFSGRQFSNSRSEMNVSTLELGDSALYLCASSPGRRTGTSLSYEQYFGPGTRLTVT.

This clone has only a few counts. The V and J genes are TRBV14 and TRBJ2-2, with TRBD1 matching 8 bases. V lost 4 bases, J lost 5 bases, and 3 bases stayed unmatched. This CDR3 has 14 amino acids. The germline gives CDR1 SGHDN, CDR2 FVKESK. CDR3 DNA sequence: TGTGCCAGCAGCCGGGACAGGAGGACCGGGGAGCTGTTTTTT. Its translation: CASSRDRRTGELFF.

V gene TRBV6-1 combines with J gene TRBJ2-1; D possibly corresponds to TRBD2 (5 bases). There are 14 residues in the CDR3. Trimming shortened V by 4 bases and J by 6 bases, and 13 bases separated the two germline ends. Germline CDR1 is MNHNS and CDR2 is SASEGT. For the CDR3, the DNA is TGTGCCAGCAGTGTACTAGGTGGACCCAATGAGCAGTTCTTC. It codes for CASSVLGGPNEQFF.